Each of the 8 T cell receptor beta chains below was sequenced from the same sample in a study of T cell changes during pregnancy in multiple sclerosis. Clones were read by immunoSEQ multiplex PCR, and TCRdb kept only the in-frame ones, dropping some. The sample contains about 100,000 clones, 94% of which appear only once. Sequenced material: peripheral blood, taken before pregnancy. Receptor source: a female donor with multiple sclerosis, enrolled in a pregnancy study.

This clone was recorded once. The V gene is TRBV6-1, the J gene TRBJ1-1; D not resolved. Germline V gene lookup returns CDR1 MNHNS and CDR2 SASEGT. The CDR3 is 14 residues long. The V and J ends lost 2 bases and 1 base respectively, with 8 bases between them. The CDR3 loop reads CASSEWPGNTEAFF. CDR3 nucleotide sequence: TGTGCCAGCAGTGAATGGCCAGGGAACACTGAAGCTTTCTTT.

The rearrangement joins TRBV2 to TRBJ1-3; D unresolved. V was clipped by 0 bases and J by 0 bases, with 9 bases between them. The germline gives CDR1 SNHLY, CDR2 FYNNEI. CDR3 length: 16 residues. DNA for the CDR3: TGTGCCAGCAGTGAAGCCGGGGTTTCCTCTGGAAACACCATATATTTT. Amino acids: CASSEAGVSSGNTIYF. Together with reference TRBV2 and TRBJ1-3, the CDR3 gives the full variable domain: EPEVTQTPSHQVTQMGQEVILRCVPISNHLYFYWYRQILGQKVEFLVSFYNNEISEKSEIFDDQFSVERPDGSNFTLKIRSTKLEDSAMYFCASSEAGVSSGNTIYFGEGSWLTVV.

The chain joins TRBV4-3 to TRBJ2-3, with 8 bases that match TRBD1. Losses at the gene ends were 4 bases for V and 2 bases for J; bases not matched to a gene: 5. CDR1 is LGHNA and CDR2 is YSLEER in the germline V gene. There are 15 residues in the CDR3. The CDR3 DNA sequence: TGCGCCAGCAGCCCCAGGGGGCAAGACACAGATACGCAGTATTTT. The encoded protein is CASSPRGQDTDTQYF.

V is TRBV6-1 and J is TRBJ1-1, with a tentative D call TRBD1 (6 bases). The CDR3 consists of 15 residues. CDR1 is MNHNS and CDR2 is SASEGT in the germline V gene. V was pared by 0 bases and J by 3 bases, with 11 bases between. The CDR3 protein is CASSEARGGDTEAFF. For the CDR3, the DNA is TGTGCCAGCAGTGAAGCGCGAGGGGGGGACACTGAAGCTTTCTTT.

The rearrangement uses TRBV9 and TRBJ2-6; TRBD1 is a possible D gene (6 bases). Trimming took 5 bases from V and 0 from J, leaving 24 bases between them. The CDR3 totals 20 residues. CDR1 and CDR2 (germline): SGDLS, YYNGEE. CDR3 DNA sequence: TGTGCCAGCAGTGACTTTCCGGGACATTCCTCGGTCTCTGGGGCCAACGTCCTGACTTTC. Its translation is CASSDFPGHSSVSGANVLTF.

The chain combines TRBV10-2 with TRBJ1-2; D possibly corresponds to TRBD1 (5 bases). Trimming stripped 0 bases from V and 8 bases from J, with 10 bases between. The germline V gene has CDR1 WSHSY and CDR2 SAAADI. This CDR3 is built from 13 residues. In DNA, the CDR3 is TGCGCCAGCAGTGAGTCCGCAGGGCGAGGCTACACCTTC. The encoded protein is CASSESAGRGYTF.

This chain connects TRBV30 to TRBJ2-7; TRBD1 is a possible D gene (5 bases). This CDR3 has 14 amino acids. Trimming stripped 3 bases from V and 3 bases from J, with 15 bases between. Looked up from germline, CDR1 is GTSNPN and CDR2 is SVGIG (reference sequence). The CDR3 reads CAWRMTQGHYEQYF. Here the CDR3 DNA reads TGTGCCTGGAGGATGACGCAGGGCCACTACGAGCAGTACTTC. The full variable domain, with the rest looked up from reference TRBV30 and TRBJ2-7, is SQTIHQWPATLVQPVGSPLSLECTVEGTSNPNLYWYRQAAGRGLQLLFYSVGIGQISSEVPQNLSASRPQDRQFILSSKKLLLSDSGFYLCAWRMTQGHYEQYFGPGTRLTVT.

The table lists this clone with a few counts. The rearrangement uses TRBV2 and TRBJ2-7; 8 bases are shared with TRBD2. From germline, CDR1 is SNHLY and CDR2 FYNNEI. The CDR3 sequence is 15 residues long. J lost 3 bases, V lost 6 bases, and 10 bases had no gene match. The CDR3 sequence: CASSAGRSGSYEQYF. CDR3 nucleotide sequence: TGTGCCAGCAGCGCCGGTAGGAGCGGGAGCTACGAGCAGTACTTC.